The next 26 T cell receptor beta chains were all read from a single sample in a study of cytomegalovirus exposure and HLA in healthy donors. Researchers ran the PCR with 60 Vbeta and 13 Jbeta primers. TCRdb's copy holds only in-frame clones and misses some; the assay was immunoSEQ multiplex PCR. The sample has some 150,000 clones, 70% to 85% seen once. Sequenced: PBMCs. These TCRs come from a young man in good health and CMV-seronegative.

The chain carries TRBV21-1 and TRBJ2-1; the table gives TRBD1 as D, unverified against the DNA. TRBV21-1 is listed as a pseudogene. CDR3 length: 12 residues. Written as DNA, the CDR3 is TGTGCCAGCACCCCGACAGGGTATGAGCAGTTCTTC. It codes for CASTPTGYEQFF.

The chain joins TRBV19 to TRBJ2-5, with 8 bases lining up with TRBD1. Germline loops: CDR1 LNHDA, CDR2 SQIVND (reference sequence). The CDR3 totals 16 residues. V trimming: 4 bases; J trimming: 4 bases; junction bases outside the gene matches: 11. The CDR3 protein is CASSNYQGAYRETQYF. The CDR3 nucleotides are TGTGCCAGTAGTAACTACCAGGGGGCTTATAGAGAGACCCAGTACTTC.

This clone was picked up a small number of times. The rearrangement links TRBV19 to TRBJ2-1, with D possibly matching TRBD1 (6 bases). V shed 8 bases and J shed 13 bases, with 9 bases lying between them. In germline, CDR1 is LNHDA, CDR2 SQIVND (reference sequence). The CDR3 extends over 9 amino acids. The CDR3, as DNA: TGTGCCAGTGGGACACCCCAGTTCTTC. This encodes CASGTPQFF. The full variable domain, its missing parts supplied by reference TRBV19 and TRBJ2-1, is DGGITQSPKYLFRKEGQNVTLSCEQNLNHDAMYWYRQDPGQGLRLIYYSQIVNDFQKGDIAEGYSVSREKKESFPLTVTSAQKNPTAFYLCASGTPQFFGPGTRLTVL.

With regard to this clone: At the DNA level, this CDR3 is encoded by other sequences in the same sample as well. The chain joins TRBV7-2 to TRBJ2-2; D is uncertain. CDR1 is SGHTA and CDR2 is FQGNSA in the germline V gene. The CDR3 has 14 residues. V shed 2 bases and J shed 1 base, with 5 bases lying between them. In DNA form, the CDR3 reads TGTGCCAGCAGCTTAACCGGGAACACCGGGGAGCTGTTTTTT. Residues: CASSLTGNTGELFF.

This clone was seen only a few times. V usage is TRBV21-1 and J usage is TRBJ2-5; the table assigns TRBD1, which was not confirmed against the DNA. TRBV21-1 constitutes a pseudogene. This CDR3 contains 12 residues. CDR3 nucleotides: TGTGCCAGCAGGAAAGGCAGGGAGACCCAGTACTTC. It specifies CASRKGRETQYF.

The chain is built from TRBV7-9 and TRBJ2-7; possible D gene TRBD2, 6 bases. The germline gives CDR1 SEHNR, CDR2 FQNEAQ (reference sequence). CDR3 size: 15 residues. V was cut by 5 bases and J by 0 bases, with 14 bases left in between. CDR3 residues: CASSRPPGLSYEQYF. In DNA form, the CDR3 reads TGTGCCAGCAGCAGACCACCGGGACTCTCCTACGAGCAGTACTTC.

This clone was detected once. The rearrangement links TRBV20-1 to TRBJ2-5; D call uncertain. Deletions cut 6 bases from V and 0 bases from J, with 5 bases between. Germline CDR1 and CDR2: DFQATT and SNEGSKA (reference sequence). The CDR3 sequence is 11 residues long. The CDR3 protein is CSAQNQETQYF. CDR3 DNA sequence: TGCAGTGCCCAGAACCAAGAGACCCAGTACTTC.

The genes are TRBV4-2 and TRBJ2-2; 8 nucleotides agree with TRBD1. CDR1 LGHNA and CDR2 YNFKEQ come from the germline V gene. The CDR3 covers 15 residues. With 5 bases clipped from V and 4 bases from J, the junction kept 6 bases outside the gene matches. The DNA of the CDR3 is TGTGCCAGCAGCTCCAGGGGGCTGAGCACCGGGGAGCTGTTTTTT. Amino acids: CASSSRGLSTGELFF.

The CDR3 loop is CASSDTHPSADTQYF. For the CDR3, the DNA is TGTGCCAGCAGTGACACACACCCTTCCGCAGATACGCAGTATTTT. The V call is TRBV6-4, the J call TRBJ2-3, with D unclear. Germline CDR1 and CDR2: MRHNA and SNTAGT. The V end was cut by 2 bases, the J end by 4 bases, with 13 bases between. CDR3 size: 15 residues.

The rearrangement uses TRBV4-3 and TRBJ2-7; perhaps TRBD1 as D (6 bases). This CDR3 is 15 amino acids long. The V gene's germline CDR1 is LGHNA and CDR2 YSLEER. Between the trimmed V and J ends, which lost 3 bases and 3 bases, there was a span of 15 bases. The CDR3 loop reads CASSQAATGLYEQYF. In nucleotides, the CDR3 is TGCGCCAGCAGCCAGGCAGCTACAGGGCTCTACGAGCAGTACTTC.

This clone has a handful of counts. This chain links TRBV19 with TRBJ2-1; D unclear. The CDR3 contains 14 residues. The germline gives CDR1 LNHDA, CDR2 SQIVND (reference sequence). V lost 5 bases and J lost 1, with 9 bases in between. In DNA form, the CDR3 reads TGTGCCAGTAGTCGTACGGTTTCCTACAATGAGCAGTTCTTC. This codes for CASSRTVSYNEQFF.

The V and J genes are TRBV5-1 and TRBJ2-1, with D perhaps TRBD1 (6 bases). Trimming shortened V by 0 bases and J by 0 bases, and 10 bases separated the two germline ends. The CDR3 sequence is 16 residues long. Germline V lookup: CDR1 SGHRS, CDR2 YFSETQ. CDR3 in amino acids: CASSLVRGSSYNEQFF. CDR3 nucleotides: TGCGCCAGCAGCTTGGTAAGGGGGAGCTCCTACAATGAGCAGTTCTTC.

This chain connects TRBV5-6 to TRBJ2-2; possible D gene TRBD1, 7 bases. Trimming took off 2 bases at V and 7 bases at J, with 12 bases between the two ends. Looked up from germline, CDR1 is SGHDT and CDR2 is YYEEEE. The CDR3 loop spans 14 amino acids. CDR3 sequence (DNA): TGTGCCAGCAGCTTAGGGACAGCGGGCGGGGAGCTGTTTTTT. It is translated as CASSLGTAGGELFF.

This sequence joins TRBV18 and TRBJ2-2, with TRBD1 matching 8 bases. This CDR3 has 15 residues. Germline CDR1 is KGHSH and CDR2 is LQKENI. V trimming: 4 bases; J trimming: 4 bases; junction bases outside the gene matches: 5. CDR3 bases: TGTGCCAGCTCACGCCGGGACAGGCGCACCGGGGAGCTGTTTTTT. The encoded protein is CASSRRDRRTGELFF.

Written as DNA, the CDR3 is TGTGCCAGCAGCATTGGGACAGCCGGAAACACCATATATTTT. This encodes CASSIGTAGNTIYF. V usage is TRBV13 and J usage is TRBJ1-3; TRBD1 matches at 7 bases. Germline V gene sequence: CDR1 PRHDT, CDR2 FYEKMQ (reference sequence). The CDR3 spans 14 residues. The V gene end was trimmed by 5 bases and the J gene end by 4 bases; junction bases not matched to a gene: 5.

DNA for the CDR3: TGTGCCAGCAGTTACGGACAGACCCTGAACACTGAAGCTTTCTTT. Its protein is CASSYGQTLNTEAFF. The chain couples TRBV6-5 to TRBJ1-1; TRBD1 might be the D (6 bases). The CDR3 is made up of 15 amino acids. V lost 2 bases and J 0 bases, leaving 10 bases between the germline ends. Germline V lookup: CDR1 MNHEY, CDR2 SVGAGI.

This chain joins TRBV5-1 and TRBJ2-2, with a possible D match to TRBD2 (5 bases). This CDR3 is built from 13 residues. Per the germline V gene, CDR1 is SGHRS and CDR2 is YFSETQ. V was pared by 0 bases and J by 6 bases, with 6 bases between. The CDR3 protein is CASSLDGAGELFF. The DNA for the CDR3 is TGCGCCAGCAGCTTGGACGGGGCCGGGGAGCTGTTTTTT.

The chain combines TRBV2 with TRBJ2-1; D may be TRBD1 (6 bases). With 11 bases removed from V and 6 bases from J, the gap between germline ends came to 14 bases. The germline CDR1 and CDR2 sequences are SNHLY and FYNNEI. CDR3 length: 12 amino acids. Here the CDR3 DNA reads TGTGCCCGACGAACAGGGTCCAATGAGCAGTTCTTC. Protein sequence: CARRTGSNEQFF.

The chain is built from TRBV6-5 and TRBJ2-7; perhaps TRBD2 as D (6 bases). CDR1 is MNHEY and CDR2 is SVGAGI in the germline V gene. The CDR3 loop spans 16 amino acids. V dropped 3 bases and J dropped 7 bases, with 22 bases sitting between them. Here the CDR3 reads CASSYANPGLGGEQYF. The CDR3 nucleotides read TGTGCCAGCAGTTATGCTAATCCGGGACTCGGAGGAGAGCAGTACTTC.

This chain connects TRBV7-8 to TRBJ2-7; D not resolved. Germline-derived CDR1 and CDR2 are SGHVS and FQNEAQ. This CDR3 spans 14 amino acids. V was clipped by 1 base and J by 3 bases, with 10 bases between them. CDR3 protein: CASSLESLSYEQYF. In DNA form, the CDR3 reads TGTGCCAGCAGCTTAGAAAGTCTTAGCTACGAGCAGTACTTC.

The V gene is TRBV21-1, the J gene TRBJ2-3; TRBD1 was called by the table and not checked on the DNA. TRBV21-1 is termed a pseudogene. The CDR3 is 16 amino acids. In nucleotides, the CDR3 is TGTGCCAGCAGCAAGCGTTACCAGGGGAGCACAGATACGCAGTATTTT. Encoded protein: CASSKRYQGSTDTQYF.

The chain uses TRBV2 and TRBJ1-1; D perhaps matches TRBD1 (6 bases). CDR1 is SNHLY and CDR2 is FYNNEI in the germline V gene. The V and J ends lost 0 bases and 9 bases respectively, with 14 bases between them. This CDR3 region has 14 residues. The DNA for the CDR3 is TGTGCCAGCAGTGAAGCGCTTCAGGGGTCGAAAGCTTTCTTT. This encodes CASSEALQGSKAFF. The variable domain in full, with the rest retrieved from reference TRBV2 and TRBJ1-1, is EPEVTQTPSHQVTQMGQEVILRCVPISNHLYFYWYRQILGQKVEFLVSFYNNEISEKSEIFDDQFSVERPDGSNFTLKIRSTKLEDSAMYFCASSEALQGSKAFFGQGTRLTVV.

This clone was observed a handful of times. One end of the junction varies from germline; a read error may be responsible. This chain links TRBV7-7 with TRBJ2-5, with 7 bases lining up with TRBD1. Germline V gene data show CDR1 as SSHAT and CDR2 as FNYEAQ (reference sequence). The CDR3 sequence is 15 residues long. CDR3 protein: CASSLGGQNQETQYF. The CDR3 DNA is TGTGCTAGCAGCTTAGGGGGCCAGAATCAAGAGACCCAGTACTTC.

The chain links TRBV4-3 to TRBJ2-7, with 7 bases identical to TRBD2. Germline CDR1 reads LGHNA; CDR2 reads YSLEER. CDR3 length: 15 residues. Losses at the gene ends were 0 bases for V and 3 bases for J; bases not matched to a gene: 5. CDR3 DNA: TGCGCCAGCAGCCAAGAATCCGGGGGGTACTACGAGCAGTACTTC. This translates into CASSQESGGYYEQYF.

The V and J genes are TRBV7-8 and TRBJ2-3; 8 positions match TRBD2. CDR3 length: 15 residues. CDR1 is SGHVS, CDR2 FQNEAQ, per germline. The ends lost 5 bases at V and 3 bases at J; junction bases unmatched: 7. CDR3 DNA: TGTGCCAGCAGCCCCACTAGCGGACTGACAGATACGCAGTATTTT. Translation: CASSPTSGLTDTQYF.

This clone was seen more than once but under ten times. The V and J genes are TRBV29-1 and TRBJ1-1; D gene uncertain. CDR1 and CDR2 from the germline V gene are SQVTM and ANQGSEA. The CDR3 is made up of 13 amino acids. V gave up 3 bases and J gave up 0 bases, with 8 bases separating them. In DNA, the CDR3 is TGCAGCGTTGAGGGAGTGTTGAACACTGAAGCTTTCTTT. This sequence encodes CSVEGVLNTEAFF.